The clone carrying this TCR beta chain was observed many times. With V trimmed by 4 bases and J by 0 bases, 15 bases remained unmatched. Germline CDR1 and CDR2: LNHDA and SQIVND (reference sequence). The CDR3 runs to 19 residues. The data were taken from a study of shared clonotypes between healthy human individuals. Deep was the level used in running the assay. The repertoire was sequenced with immunoSEQ multiplex PCR; TCRdb's copy has only in-frame clones and lacks some. The sample includes some 1,100,000 clones, about four fifths of them seen just once. V and J are TRBV19 and TRBJ2-3, with 8 bases fitting TRBD2. The origin of this receptor is a man younger than 30 in good health. Some clones in this sample may be carry-over from other donors' samples. Material for sequencing was memory CD4+ T cells from PBMCs. Documented subset: CD45RA-negative fraction. DNA for the CDR3: TGTGCCAGTAGTAGGTCCGGCGGGGGGAGCGGCCTCAGCACAGATACGCAGTATTTT. It translates to CASSRSGGGSGLSTDTQYF.